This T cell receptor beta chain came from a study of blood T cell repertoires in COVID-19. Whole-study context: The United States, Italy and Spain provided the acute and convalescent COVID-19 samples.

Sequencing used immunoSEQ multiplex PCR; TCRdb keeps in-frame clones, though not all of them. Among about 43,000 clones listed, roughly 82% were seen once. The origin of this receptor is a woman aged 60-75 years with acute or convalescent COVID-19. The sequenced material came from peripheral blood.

The CDR3 here is CASSLAWGRAYQETQYF. The CDR3 bases are TGTGCCAGCAGCTTAGCGTGGGGGCGGGCGTACCAAGAGACCCAGTACTTC. V and J are TRBV7-2 and TRBJ2-5, with a possible D match to TRBD1 (6 bases). This CDR3 has 17 residues. Trimming removed 0 bases at V and 0 bases at J, with 14 bases between. Germline CDR1 is SGHTA and CDR2 is FQGNSA.